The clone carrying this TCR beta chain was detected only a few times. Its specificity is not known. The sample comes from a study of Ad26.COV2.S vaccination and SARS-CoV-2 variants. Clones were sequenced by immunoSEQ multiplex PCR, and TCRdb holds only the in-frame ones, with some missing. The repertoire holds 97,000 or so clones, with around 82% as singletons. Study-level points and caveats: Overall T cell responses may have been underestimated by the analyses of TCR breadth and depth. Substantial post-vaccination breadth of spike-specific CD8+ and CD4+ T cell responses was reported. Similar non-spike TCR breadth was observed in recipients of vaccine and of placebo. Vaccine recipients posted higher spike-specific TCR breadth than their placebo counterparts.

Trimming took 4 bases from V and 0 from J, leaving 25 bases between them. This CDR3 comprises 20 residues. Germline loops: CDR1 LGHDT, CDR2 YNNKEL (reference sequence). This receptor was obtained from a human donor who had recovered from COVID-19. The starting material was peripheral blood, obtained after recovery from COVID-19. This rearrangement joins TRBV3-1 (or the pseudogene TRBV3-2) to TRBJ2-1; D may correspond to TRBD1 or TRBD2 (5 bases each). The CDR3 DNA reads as TGTGCCAGCAGCCTCAAGATTGAGGGGACCTCGTCAAGCTCCTACAATGAGCAGTTCTTC. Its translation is CASSLKIEGTSSSSYNEQFF.